This TCR beta chain was recovered during a study of T-cell reconstitution after alpha-beta-depleted transplantation in children. This clonotype was counted ten times or more. Its antigen is unknown. Germline-derived CDR1 and CDR2 are SGHKS and YYEKEE (reference sequence). Trimming at V came to 2 bases and at J to 0 bases, leaving 1 base not matched to a gene. The CDR3 spans 15 residues. Unique molecular identifiers featured in how the TCRbeta library was prepared. TCRdb re-called the PCR reads through MiXCR, storing one row per CDR3 protein. The table lists about 280,000 distinct CDR3 sequences, around 10% of them singletons. Study-level findings and limits: T-cell counts and diversity were attributed mostly to newly produced T cells one year after transplant. TCRbeta diversity was high at day 60 in some patients (a result of surviving recipient T cells and thymic progenitors). Approximately two months post-transplant, alpha-beta T cells reportedly originated from several hundred expanded graft clones.

The sample in question was peripheral blood, obtained 180 days after TCRalphabeta/CD19-depleted stem cell transplant. This TCR came from a male patient aged 2 to 10 who had a stem cell transplant for chronic granulomatous disease, so the T cells may come from the graft donor. This sequence joins TRBV5-5 and TRBJ2-3; the match to TRBD2 covers 9 bases. The CDR3 sequence is CASSFLAGSTDTQYF. The CDR3 DNA is TGTGCCAGCAGCTTCCTAGCGGGGAGCACAGATACGCAGTATTTT.